This T cell receptor (beta chain) stems from a study of Graves' ophthalmopathy and Graves' hyperthyroidism listed by TCRdb under 2018. General notes on the study: Peripheral blood was collected at initial diagnosis, before any treatment. The independent validation cohort included roughly 19 hyperthyroidism patients plus 17 patients who later progressed from hyperthyroidism to ophthalmopathy. Following sample collection, hyperthyroidism patients were given methimazole at a starting dose of 30 mg daily, and ophthalmopathy patients were given high-dose intravenous methylprednisolone. In total, some 140 blood samples were TCR-sequenced: approximately 42 ophthalmopathy, over 70 hyperthyroidism and approximately 17 hyperthyroidism-to-ophthalmopathy patients. The study used TCR beta repertoire signatures to distinguish Graves' ophthalmopathy from Graves' hyperthyroidism and to predict progression to ophthalmopathy. To explore V-J signatures that separate ophthalmopathy from hyperthyroidism, a discovery set of about a hundred patients was enrolled, consisting of 43 with ophthalmopathy and roughly 57 with stable hyperthyroidism. In more than five hyperthyroidism patients, the T-cell repertoires found in thyroid tissue were compared with those found in blood.

On this clonotype: What antigen it recognizes has not been identified. Within one base of it there is no much larger clone, and no base qualities were kept.

The germline V gene provides CDR1 MNHEY and CDR2 SVGAGI. The CDR3 starts with the cysteine, ends with the phenylalanine, and has 14 residues. CDR3 DNA is the only sequence kept; it has 42 bases, read in frame from the first base. V and J are trimmed by 6 bases and 0 bases, and the gene matches miss 4 bases of the junction. What the study reported, not specific to this receptor: In cross-validation, the 13-signature model distinguished ophthalmopathy from stable hyperthyroidism with less than 90% sensitivity and around 84% specificity, while in the test set the corresponding values were around 79% and 71%. Among expanded thyroid clonotypes with frequency above 0.001, most also showed up in blood, which suggests that blood repertoires may reflect the thyroid immune response. Sample size was not predetermined statistically, and investigators were not blinded to group allocation. In validation, the model predicted ophthalmopathy progression with 70.59% sensitivity and around 72% specificity; fewer than 15 predicted patients were CT-confirmed with GO in a median of around 6.5 months.

TCR beta CDR3 regions were amplified from RNA transcripts for repertoire sequencing. The first round of RT-PCR was done with HTBI primers and the Qiagen OneStep RT-PCR kit, and was followed by a second round of multiplex PCR, then size selection and purification. Libraries were sequenced paired-end with 100 bp reads on an Illumina HiSeq2000. Turning to the authors' computational methods: SOAPnuke was used for read processing, and reads with adapters, uncalled bases, a mean Phred below 15, or no exact constant-primer or identifier match were discarded. COPE v1.2.5 was used to merge high-quality paired reads. Unique nucleotide sequences were defined as clonotypes and aligned to IMGT TRB V, D and J references using MiTCR v1.1. Analysis was restricted to V-J combinations with a frequency above 0.0001, which covered over 98% of repertoires. For each V-J combination, a TCR clonal expansion and chaos score was defined as F50 clonal expansion divided by the chaos observed in the TCRdist matrix. Welch's t-statistics and random forest were used to reduce the features to about 12 V-J combinations, which were then used as input to a naive Bayes classifier. The Morisita-Horn index was used to measure how similar the thyroid and blood repertoires were. TCRdb reanalyzed the raw reads on its own, using fastp at Q25 for trimming and MiXCR for clone calling, and kept in-frame beta chains. CDR3 protein duplicates are merged, each entry listing the most common genes and DNA. The authors' filters were not applied to this entry. Here the sample has 650,000 to 900,000 distinct CDR3 sequences; 40% occur a single time. Roughly 45% of the sample is held by the ten biggest clonotypes.

Ophthalmopathy patients had moderately to severely active disease, Clinical Activity Score of at least 3, NOSPECS grade of at least 4, and disease duration under 3 months. Patients were excluded if they had other autoimmune diseases, uncontrolled infections, pregnancy or lactation. Clinical symptoms, serum thyroxine, TRAb, thyroid ultrasound and orbital computed tomography were used for diagnosis. Ficoll-Paque density gradient centrifugation was used to isolate PBMCs from about 9 ml of fresh peripheral blood. Total RNA was extracted using Trizol reagent, and RNA quality was checked on an Agilent 2100 Bioanalyzer.

The sequence links TRBV6-5 to TRBJ1-1, and TRBD1 aligns with 7 junction nucleotides. Sequences were obtained from peripheral blood. The receptor comes from an adult man with Graves' ophthalmopathy. The CDR3 protein: CASREQGLNTEAFF. DNA sequence: TGTGCCAGCAGGGAACAGGGGCTGAACACTGAAGCTTTCTTT.